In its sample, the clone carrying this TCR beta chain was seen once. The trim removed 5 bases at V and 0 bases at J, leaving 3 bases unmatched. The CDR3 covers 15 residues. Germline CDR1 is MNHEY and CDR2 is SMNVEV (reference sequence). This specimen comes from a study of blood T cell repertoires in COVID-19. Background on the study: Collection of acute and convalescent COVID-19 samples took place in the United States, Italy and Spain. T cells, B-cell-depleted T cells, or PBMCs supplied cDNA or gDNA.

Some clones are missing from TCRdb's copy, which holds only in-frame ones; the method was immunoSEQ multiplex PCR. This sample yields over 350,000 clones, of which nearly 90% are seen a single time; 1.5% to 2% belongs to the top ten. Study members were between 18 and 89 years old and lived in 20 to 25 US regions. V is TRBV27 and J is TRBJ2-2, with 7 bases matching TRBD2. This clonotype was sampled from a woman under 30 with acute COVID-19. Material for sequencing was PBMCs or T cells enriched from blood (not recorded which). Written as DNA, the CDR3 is TGTGCCAGCAGTCCCGGGACTACGAACACCGGGGAGCTGTTTTTT. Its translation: CASSPGTTNTGELFF.